Sequencing of this T cell receptor beta chain was carried out in a study of control samples from healthy donors and cancer patients. Here immunoSEQ multiplex PCR was the method, and the copy in TCRdb shows in-frame clones only, minus some. In the table there are over 150,000 clones, about 94% of which are singletons. V lost 4 bases to trimming and J lost 5 bases; unmatched junction nucleotides: 9. CDR3 length: 16 residues. Germline values: CDR1 KGHDR, CDR2 SFDVKD. Sequenced: PBMCs. The clonotype comes from a man between 60 and 75 years old with colorectal cancer. The chain is built from TRBV24-1 and TRBJ2-3; TRBD1 matches at 9 bases. The CDR3 region has the DNA TGTGCCACCAGTGACCCTGGACAGGGGAAGCGAGATACGCAGTATTTT. This gives the protein CATSDPGQGKRDTQYF.